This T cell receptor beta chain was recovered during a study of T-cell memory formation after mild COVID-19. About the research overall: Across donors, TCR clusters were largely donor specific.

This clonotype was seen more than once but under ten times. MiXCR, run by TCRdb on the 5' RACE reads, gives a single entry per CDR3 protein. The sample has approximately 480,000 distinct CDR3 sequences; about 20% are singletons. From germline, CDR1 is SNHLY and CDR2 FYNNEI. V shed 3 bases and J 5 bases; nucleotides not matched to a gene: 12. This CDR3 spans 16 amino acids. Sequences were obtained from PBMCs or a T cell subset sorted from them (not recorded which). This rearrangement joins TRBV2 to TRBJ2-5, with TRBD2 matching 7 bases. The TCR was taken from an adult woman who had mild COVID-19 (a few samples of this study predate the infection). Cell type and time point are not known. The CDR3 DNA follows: TGTGCCAGCAGTGACTTGAGCGGGGATTGGGGGGAGACCCAGTACTTC. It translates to CASSDLSGDWGETQYF.